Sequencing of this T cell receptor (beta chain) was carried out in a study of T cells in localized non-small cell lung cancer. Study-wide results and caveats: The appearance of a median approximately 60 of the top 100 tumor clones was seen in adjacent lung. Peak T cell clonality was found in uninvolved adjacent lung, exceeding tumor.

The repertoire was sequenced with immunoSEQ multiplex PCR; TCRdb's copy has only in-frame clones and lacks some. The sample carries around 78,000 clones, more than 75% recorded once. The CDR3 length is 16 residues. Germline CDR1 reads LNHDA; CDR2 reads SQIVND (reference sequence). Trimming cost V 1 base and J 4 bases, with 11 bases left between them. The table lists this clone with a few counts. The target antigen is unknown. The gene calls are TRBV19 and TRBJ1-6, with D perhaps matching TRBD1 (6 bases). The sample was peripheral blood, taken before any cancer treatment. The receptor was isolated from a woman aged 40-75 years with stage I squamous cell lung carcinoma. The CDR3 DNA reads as TGTGCCAGTAGTATAGCCGGGACATCTTATAATTCACCCCTCCACTTT. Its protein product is CASSIAGTSYNSPLHF.